The 21 T cell receptor beta chains reported below all come from one sample, sequenced in a study of identical twins. TCRdb independently ran MiXCR on the 5' RACE reads; one entry per CDR3 protein. The table has 600,000 to 850,000 distinct CDR3 sequences, 15% to 20% seen once. These data were also reused for a study on T cells expressing NK-cell markers.

The sample taken for sequencing was PBMCs. These receptors all come from a woman under 30 in good health.

In this sample, this clonotype turned up a few times. The chain has TRBV9 and TRBJ1-5; no reliable D call. Trimming shortened V by 0 bases and J by 1 base, and 8 bases separated the two germline ends. Per germline, CDR1 SGDLS and CDR2 YYNGEE. The length of the CDR3 is 15 residues. The CDR3 reads CASSVEGSSNQPQHF. In nucleotides, the CDR3 is TGTGCCAGCAGCGTAGAGGGTTCCAGCAATCAGCCCCAGCATTTT. Full variable domain (rest looked up from reference TRBV9 and TRBJ1-5): DSGVTQTPKHLITATGQRVTLRCSPRSGDLSVYWYQQSLDQGLQFLIQYYNGEERAKGNILERFSAQQFPDLHSELNLSSLELGDSALYFCASSVEGSSNQPQHFGDGTRLSIL.

This clonotype appeared many times. The rearrangement joins TRBV12-3 or TRBV12-4 to TRBJ1-5; D is undetermined. Trimming took 5 bases from V and 0 from J, leaving 11 bases between them. The CDR3 has 15 residues. DNA of the CDR3: TGTGCCAGCAGTGGCGGGAGGGATAGCAATCAGCCCCAGCATTTT. Encoded protein: CASSGGRDSNQPQHF.

The chain uses TRBV5-1 and TRBJ2-3; 8 nucleotides line up with TRBD2. The CDR3 covers 15 residues. CDR1 SGHRS and CDR2 YFSETQ come from the germline V gene. V shed 4 bases and J 3 bases; nucleotides not matched to a gene: 7. The CDR3 coding sequence is TGCGCCAGCAGCGTCGGGGGGGCCGTTACAGATACGCAGTATTTT. It specifies CASSVGGAVTDTQYF.

This chain uses TRBV12-3 or TRBV12-4 with TRBJ1-1, with 7 nucleotides matching TRBD1. J gave up 5 bases and V 6 bases, and 9 bases lay outside the gene matches. The CDR3 consists of 14 residues. CDR3 residues: CASSDGTRGTEAFF. For the CDR3, the DNA is TGTGCCAGCAGCGACGGGACCAGGGGGACTGAAGCTTTCTTT.

This clonotype was observed a handful of times. V usage is TRBV5-1 and J usage is TRBJ1-1; 9 bases map to TRBD1. Trimming cost V 4 bases and J 2 bases; bases outside gene matches: 6. The CDR3 extends over 15 amino acids. Germline CDR1 and CDR2: SGHRS and YFSETQ. The CDR3 protein is CASSRQGVGNTEAFF. CDR3 nucleotide sequence: TGCGCCAGCAGCCGACAGGGGGTAGGCAACACTGAAGCTTTCTTT.

This clonotype was seen only a few times. The chain is built from TRBV5-1 and TRBJ2-7; no clear D. The germline V and J ends were trimmed by 2 bases and 6 bases, with 9 bases remaining between them. CDR1 and CDR2 from the germline V gene are SGHRS and YFSETQ. This CDR3 region has 12 residues. CDR3 residues: CASSLEEAEQYF. The CDR3 DNA sequence: TGCGCCAGCAGCTTAGAGGAAGCCGAGCAGTACTTC.

V gene TRBV7-2 combines with J gene TRBJ2-3; TRBD2 matches at 9 bases. CDR3 length: 15 amino acids. V shed 6 bases and J 2 bases; nucleotides not matched to a gene: 6. Looked up from germline, CDR1 is SGHTA and CDR2 is FQGNSA. The CDR3 loop reads CASRTTSGPTDTQYF. Written as DNA, the CDR3 is TGTGCCAGCAGAACGACTAGCGGTCCCACAGATACGCAGTATTTT. Based on the CDR3 plus reference TRBV7-2 and TRBJ2-3, the full variable domain is GAGVSQSPSNKVTEKGKDVELRCDPISGHTALYWYRQSLGQGLEFLIYFQGNSAPDKSGLPSDRFSAERTGGSVSTLTIQRTQQEDSAVYLCASRTTSGPTDTQYFGPGTRLTVL.

This clonotype was found many times. The chain couples TRBV20-1 to TRBJ2-5; unclear D gene. Trimming pared 5 bases from V and 5 bases from J, leaving 18 bases between. Germline assignment: CDR1 DFQATT and CDR2 SNEGSKA (reference sequence). The CDR3 is made up of 14 amino acids. The CDR3 here is CSAHYVLGRETQYF. The CDR3 DNA reads as TGCAGTGCTCACTACGTCCTAGGGCGGGAGACCCAGTACTTC.

This clonotype was counted only a few times. The chain has TRBV2 and TRBJ2-2, with D uncertain. From germline, CDR1 is SNHLY and CDR2 FYNNEI. The CDR3 length is 14 residues. The V end was cut by 6 bases, the J end by 4 bases, with 12 bases between. The CDR3 is CASRLEVGTGELFF. The CDR3 nucleotides read TGTGCCAGCAGACTCGAAGTCGGCACCGGGGAGCTGTTTTTT.

The CDR3 DNA sequence: TGTGCCAGCAGTTTGACTAGCGGGAAGATCAATGAGCAGTTCTTC. Translation gives CASSLTSGKINEQFF. The gene calls are TRBV27 and TRBJ2-1; 11 bases line up with TRBD2. Trimming cost V 3 bases and J 6 bases; bases outside gene matches: 4. The CDR3 runs 15 residues. Germline V gives CDR1 MNHEY, CDR2 SMNVEV (reference sequence).

The chain combines TRBV19 with TRBJ2-2; 7 nucleotides line up with TRBD1. The CDR3 has 15 amino acids. The ends lost 5 bases at V and 1 base at J; junction bases unmatched: 4. Per germline, CDR1 LNHDA and CDR2 SQIVND (reference sequence). The DNA for the CDR3 is TGTGCCAGTAGTCTCCGACAGGGGAACACCGGGGAGCTGTTTTTT. Its translation: CASSLRQGNTGELFF.

This clonotype turned up a few times. The genes are TRBV3-1 and TRBJ2-2, with 7 bases matching TRBD2. Per the germline V gene, CDR1 is LGHDT and CDR2 is YNNKEL (reference sequence). With 0 bases clipped from V and 2 bases from J, the junction kept 3 bases outside the gene matches. The CDR3 consists of 16 residues. The CDR3 DNA follows: TGTGCCAGCAGCCAAGAGGGCGGGAGTAACACCGGGGAGCTGTTTTTT. It translates to CASSQEGGSNTGELFF.

A single count supports this clonotype. V and J are TRBV20-1 and TRBJ2-1, with TRBD2 identical over 8 bases. The CDR3 extends over 14 amino acids. Germline trimming cut 3 bases from V and 5 bases from J; bases unmatched to any gene: 6. Germline V lookup: CDR1 DFQATT, CDR2 SNEGSKA (reference sequence). As DNA, the CDR3 is TGCAGTGCTAGCAAGCGGGGGAACCACAATGAGCAGTTCTTC. Its translation: CSASKRGNHNEQFF.

V is TRBV4-3 and J is TRBJ1-2; D call uncertain. The germline V gene has CDR1 LGHNA and CDR2 YSLEER. This CDR3 contains 17 residues. Trimming left V 0 bases short and J 0 bases short, with 14 bases between. CDR3 bases: TGCGCCAGCAGCCAAGAGATCGGAGGCCAGCCTAACTATGGCTACACCTTC. Encoded protein: CASSQEIGGQPNYGYTF.

A few counts support this clonotype. The chain carries TRBV27 and TRBJ1-5; no clear D gene. The CDR3 is 15 amino acids. V was pared by 4 bases and J by 3 bases, with 13 bases between. Germline values: CDR1 MNHEY, CDR2 SMNVEV (reference sequence). CDR3 amino acids: CASSSRDHNNQPQHF. CDR3 DNA: TGTGCCAGCAGTTCCCGGGATCATAACAATCAGCCCCAGCATTTT.

This chain links TRBV9 with TRBJ2-7; 7 nucleotides match TRBD1. With V trimmed by 4 bases and J by 6 bases, 10 bases remained unmatched. Germline CDR1 is SGDLS and CDR2 is YYNGEE. The CDR3 is 14 amino acids. CDR3 sequence (DNA): TGTGCCAGCAGCACCACCGGGACAGAGGGCGAGCAGTACTTC. Its translation is CASSTTGTEGEQYF.

The rearrangement links TRBV15 to TRBJ2-3; D is ambiguous. Germline V CDR1 and CDR2: LNHNV, YYDKDF (reference sequence). The CDR3 totals 15 residues. V was cut by 0 bases and J by 0 bases, with 7 bases left in between. The CDR3 here is CATSRDIGSTDTQYF. CDR3 bases: TGTGCCACCAGCAGAGATATCGGGAGCACAGATACGCAGTATTTT.

The V call is TRBV12-3 or TRBV12-4, the J call TRBJ2-7, with D possibly TRBD2 on 6 matching bases. The CDR3 is 14 amino acids. Trimming removed 7 bases at V and 6 bases at J, with 19 bases between. CDR3 nucleotides: TGTGCCAGCACCCGGCCGACTAGTCCTTTCGAGCAGTACTTC. Amino acid sequence: CASTRPTSPFEQYF.

This clonotype was detected only a few times. This chain uses TRBV6-5 with TRBJ1-1; no firm D call. Germline CDR1 is MNHEY and CDR2 is SVGAGI. CDR3 length: 14 residues. With 2 bases removed from V and 4 bases from J, the gap between germline ends came to 11 bases. The CDR3 reads CASSYKQKGTEAFF. CDR3 DNA sequence: TGTGCCAGCAGTTACAAACAGAAGGGCACTGAAGCTTTCTTT.

The sample holds many counts of this clonotype. The rearrangement joins TRBV12-3 or TRBV12-4 to TRBJ1-5; perhaps TRBD1 as D (5 bases). The CDR3 is 16 amino acids. Trimming shortened V by 4 bases and J by 7 bases, and 20 bases separated the two germline ends. DNA for the CDR3: TGTGCCAGCAGTTCCACCCTCGCGGGGACGGGACAGCCCCAGCATTTT. It specifies CASSSTLAGTGQPQHF.

The V call is TRBV27, the J call TRBJ2-7; D call uncertain. The CDR3 has 13 amino acids. The germline V gene encodes CDR1 MNHEY and CDR2 SMNVEV (reference sequence). The ends were cut back, 0 bases at V and 6 bases at J, with 9 bases in the middle. CDR3 sequence (DNA): TGTGCCAGCAGTTTATCGGGTCCTGGCGAGCAGTACTTC. Translation: CASSLSGPGEQYF.